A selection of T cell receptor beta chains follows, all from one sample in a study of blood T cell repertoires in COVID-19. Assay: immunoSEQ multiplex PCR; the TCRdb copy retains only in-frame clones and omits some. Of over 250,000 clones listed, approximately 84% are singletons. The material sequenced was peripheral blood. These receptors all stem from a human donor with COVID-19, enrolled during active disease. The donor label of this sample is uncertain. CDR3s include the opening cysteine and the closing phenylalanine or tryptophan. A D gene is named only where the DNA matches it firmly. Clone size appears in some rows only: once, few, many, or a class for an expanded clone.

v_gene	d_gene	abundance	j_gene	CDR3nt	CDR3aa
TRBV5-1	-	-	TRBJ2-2	TGCGCCAGCAGCTTGGGGCCGAACACCGGGGAGCTGTTTTTT	CASSLGPNTGELFF
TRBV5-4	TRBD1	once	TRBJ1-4	TGTGCCAGCAGCTGGGACAGGGGTGTTGAAAAACTGTTTTTT	CASSWDRGVEKLFF
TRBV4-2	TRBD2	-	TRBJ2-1	TGTGCCAGCAGCCAAACCAGGGTAGCGGGAGTCGATGAGCAGTTCTTC	CASSQTRVAGVDEQFF
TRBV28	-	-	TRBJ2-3	TGTGCCAGCAGACCGGGACTCACTCCCACAGATACGCAGTATTTT	CASRPGLTPTDTQYF
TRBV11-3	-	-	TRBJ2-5	TGTGCCAGCAGCTCCCCAGGAGGGGAAGAGACCCAGTACTTC	CASSSPGGEETQYF
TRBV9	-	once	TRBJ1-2	TGTGCCAGCAGCCCCCGGGACACCTCTAACTATGGCTACACCTTC	CASSPRDTSNYGYTF
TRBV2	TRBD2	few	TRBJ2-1	TGTGCCAGCAGGGACCCGGGACTAGCGGGAGGGCCTCGGAACAATGAGCAGTTCTTC	CASRDPGLAGGPRNNEQFF
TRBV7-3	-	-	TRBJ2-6	TGTGCCAGCAGCTTAACTCCCAGGGTCCATCAGGGGTCTGGGGCCAACGTCCTGACTTTC	CASSLTPRVHQGSGANVLTF
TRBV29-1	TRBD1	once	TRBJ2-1	TGCAGCGTGGGCAGAGAGACAGGGGGGTGGGAGCAGTTCTTC	CSVGRETGGWEQFF
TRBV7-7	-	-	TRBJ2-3	TGTGCTAGCAGCTTAGTTGGTCAGGCCAGCACAGATACGCAGTATTTT	CASSLVGQASTDTQYF
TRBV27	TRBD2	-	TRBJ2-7	TGTGCCAGCAGACTTTTGACTAGCGGGAGGGCATCCTACGAGCAGTACTTC	CASRLLTSGRASYEQYF
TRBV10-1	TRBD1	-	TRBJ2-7	TGCGCCAGCAGTTCCCCTGGGACAGGGGGCGACGAGCAGTACTTC	CASSSPGTGGDEQYF
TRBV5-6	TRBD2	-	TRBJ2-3	TGTGCCAGCAGCTACCTAGCGGGAGTGGCAGATACGCAGTATTTT	CASSYLAGVADTQYF
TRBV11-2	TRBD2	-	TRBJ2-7	TGTGCCAGCAGCCGACAGGGGGGACTAGCGGGGACCTACGAGCAGTACTTC	CASSRQGGLAGTYEQYF
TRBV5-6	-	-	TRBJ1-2	TGTGCCAGCAGCTCAGGGATCTATGGCTACACCTTC	CASSSGIYGYTF
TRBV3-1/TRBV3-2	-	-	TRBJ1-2	TGTGCCAGCAGCCAAGCGGGGGATTATGGCTACACCTTC	CASSQAGDYGYTF
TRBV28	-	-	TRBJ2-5	TGTGCCAGCAGTTTATTATCGGGAGTGAACCAAGAGACCCAGTACTTC	CASSLLSGVNQETQYF
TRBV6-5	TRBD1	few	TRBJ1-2	TGTGCCAGCAGCCGTCGACAGGGGGCGGGAGGCTACACCTTC	CASSRRQGAGGYTF
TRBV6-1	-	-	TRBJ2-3	TGTGCCAGCAGTGAAGTAGCGGTTAGCACAGATACGCAGTATTTT	CASSEVAVSTDTQYF
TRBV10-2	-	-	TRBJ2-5	TGCGCCAGCAGTGGGTGGAGGCTAGCCCCAGGAGGAGAGACCCAGTACTTC	CASSGWRLAPGGETQYF
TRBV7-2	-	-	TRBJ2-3	TGTGCCAGCAGCTTAGGTACTAGTAGGTTAATTTCGGATACGCAGTATTTT	CASSLGTSRLISDTQYF
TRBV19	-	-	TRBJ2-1	TGTGCCAGTAGTAGCGGGCCCTACAATGAGCAGTTCTTC	CASSSGPYNEQFF
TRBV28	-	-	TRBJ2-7	TGTGCCAGCAGGTCAGTAAACTACGAGCAGTACTTC	CASRSVNYEQYF
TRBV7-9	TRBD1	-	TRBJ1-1	TGTGCCAGCAGCTCAGACAGGGCAGACACTGAAGCTTTCTTT	CASSSDRADTEAFF
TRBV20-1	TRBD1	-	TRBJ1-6	TGCAGTGCTAGTTCGACAGGGGGCTATTCACCCCTCCACTTT	CSASSTGGYSPLHF
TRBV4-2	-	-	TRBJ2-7	TGTGCCAGCAGCCAATCGGGCGGACTCGTTCCTTACGAGCAGTACTTC	CASSQSGGLVPYEQYF
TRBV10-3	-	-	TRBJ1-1	TGTGCCATCAGCTCTAACACTGAAGCTTTCTTT	CAISSNTEAFF
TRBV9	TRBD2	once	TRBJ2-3	TGTGCCAGCAGCGTTAGCGGGATGGGGCCAGATACGCAGTATTTT	CASSVSGMGPDTQYF
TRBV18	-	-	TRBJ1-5	TGTGCCAGCTCACCTTGGGGCGACAGCAATCAGCCCCAGCATTTT	CASSPWGDSNQPQHF
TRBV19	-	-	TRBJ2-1	TGTGCCAGTAGTACCGCGAGCTCCGCGGCGAGTGAGCAGTTCTTC	CASSTASSAASEQFF
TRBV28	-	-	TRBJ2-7	TGTGCCAGCAGTCCCCCGGGGGGGACAGTTCTGGTCTACGAGCAGTACTTC	CASSPPGGTVLVYEQYF
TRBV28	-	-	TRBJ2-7	TGTGCCAGCAGTTTACTATCGGGTCCGCTCTCCTACGAGCAGTACTTC	CASSLLSGPLSYEQYF
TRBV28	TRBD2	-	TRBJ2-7	TGTGCCAGCAGATCTACTAGCGGAGGAGGACTCGAGCAGTACTTC	CASRSTSGGGLEQYF
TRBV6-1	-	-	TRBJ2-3	TGTGCCAGCAGTGAAGGAGCCACAGATACGCAGTATTTT	CASSEGATDTQYF
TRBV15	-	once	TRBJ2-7	TGTGCCACCAGCAGAGACAGGGGCTTCTACGAGCAGTACTTC	CATSRDRGFYEQYF
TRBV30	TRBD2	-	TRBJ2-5	TGTGCCTGGGCATTGAGCGGGGCGGAGACCCAGTACTTC	CAWALSGAETQYF
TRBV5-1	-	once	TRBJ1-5	TGCGCCAGCAGCTTGGCCGGGGGGGTGGATCAGCCCCAGCATTTT	CASSLAGGVDQPQHF
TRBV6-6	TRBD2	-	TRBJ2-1	TGTGCCAGCAGTCCCCCGGGACTAGCGGAAAGCTCCTACAATGAGCAGTTCTTC	CASSPPGLAESSYNEQFF
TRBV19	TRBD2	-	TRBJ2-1	TGTGCCAGTAGGGTTAGCGGGAGGGCCGGGAATGAGCAGTTCTTC	CASRVSGRAGNEQFF
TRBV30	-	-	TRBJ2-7	TGTGCCTGGAGTGTACAGTGGGACTCCTTTGGCGAGCAGTACTTC	CAWSVQWDSFGEQYF
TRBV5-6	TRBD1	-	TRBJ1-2	TGTGCCAGCAGCTACGGGGACAGGGGATGGTATGGCTACACCTTC	CASSYGDRGWYGYTF
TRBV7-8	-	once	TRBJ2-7	TGTGCCAGCAGCTTATACAGGGAAGCCTACGAGCAGTACTTC	CASSLYREAYEQYF
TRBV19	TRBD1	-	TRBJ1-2	TGTGCCAGTAGTATGCCCGGGACAGGGGTATTCTATGGCTACACCTTC	CASSMPGTGVFYGYTF
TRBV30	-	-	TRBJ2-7	TGTGCCTGGAGTCCCGGTACCTCCTACGAGCAGTACTTC	CAWSPGTSYEQYF
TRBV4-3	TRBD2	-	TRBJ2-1	TGCGCCAGCAGCCAAGATCCCCCTAGCGGGAGCGAGGGTGAGCAGTTCTTC	CASSQDPPSGSEGEQFF
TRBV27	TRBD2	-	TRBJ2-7	TGTGCCAGCAGTCCCTGGGGTAGCGGGAGGATCTACGAGCAGTACTTC	CASSPWGSGRIYEQYF
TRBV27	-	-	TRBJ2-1	TGTGCCAGCAGCGGGAGCCCCTACAATGAGCAGTTCTTC	CASSGSPYNEQFF
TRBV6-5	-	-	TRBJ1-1	TGTGCCAGCACCAAATTCCGGGAGGGAGGAGATGAAGCTTTCTTT	CASTKFREGGDEAFF
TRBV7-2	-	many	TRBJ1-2	TGTGCCAGCAGCTTAGGAGGAGCTAACTATGGCTACACCTTC	CASSLGGANYGYTF
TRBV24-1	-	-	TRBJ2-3	TGTGCCACCAGTGATTACAGTTCTCCCACAGATACGCAGTATTTT	CATSDYSSPTDTQYF
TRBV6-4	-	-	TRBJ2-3	TGTGCCAGCAGTGACCCTAGCACAGATACGCAGTATTTT	CASSDPSTDTQYF
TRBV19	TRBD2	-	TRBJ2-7	TGTGCCAGTAGTATGTCCGGGAGGGCCTACGAGCAGTACTTC	CASSMSGRAYEQYF
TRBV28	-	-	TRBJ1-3	TGTGCCAGCAGCCCCGGAGCCCTCGGAAACACCATATATTTT	CASSPGALGNTIYF
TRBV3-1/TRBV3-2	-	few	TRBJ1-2	TGTGCCAGCAGCCAAGAATCGAACATCGCCTATGGCTACACCTTC	CASSQESNIAYGYTF
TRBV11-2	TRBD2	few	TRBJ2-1	TGTGCCAGCAGCCGCGTAGCGGGTTCCTACAATGAGCAGTTCTTC	CASSRVAGSYNEQFF